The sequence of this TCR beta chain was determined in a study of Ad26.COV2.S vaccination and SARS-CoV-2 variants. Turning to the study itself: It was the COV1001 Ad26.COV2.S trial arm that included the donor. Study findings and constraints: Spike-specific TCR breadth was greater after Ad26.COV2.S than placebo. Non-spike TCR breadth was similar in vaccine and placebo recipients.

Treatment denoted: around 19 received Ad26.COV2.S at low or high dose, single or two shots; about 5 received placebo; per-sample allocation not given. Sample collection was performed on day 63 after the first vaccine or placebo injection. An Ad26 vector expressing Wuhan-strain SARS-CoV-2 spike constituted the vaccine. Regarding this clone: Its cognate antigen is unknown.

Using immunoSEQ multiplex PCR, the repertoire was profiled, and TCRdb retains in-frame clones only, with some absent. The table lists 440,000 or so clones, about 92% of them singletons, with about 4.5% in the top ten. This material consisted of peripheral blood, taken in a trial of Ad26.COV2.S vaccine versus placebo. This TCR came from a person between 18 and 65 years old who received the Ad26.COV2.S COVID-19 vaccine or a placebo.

CDR3 coding DNA: TGTGCCAGCAGCGTAGAGGGGTACCAAGAGACCCAGTACTTC. Translation gives CASSVEGYQETQYF. This rearrangement joins TRBV9 to TRBJ2-5; possibly TRBD1 for D (5 bases). V was trimmed by 0 bases and J by 0 bases, leaving 6 bases between them. The CDR3 spans 14 residues. Germline V gene sequence: CDR1 SGDLS, CDR2 YYNGEE.